The source of this T cell receptor beta chain is a study of human versus mouse CDR3 diversity and MHC coevolution. Naive CD4 T cells were sorted as CD45RO-negative, CD62L-positive. Germline V gene lookup returns CDR1 GTSNPN and CDR2 SVGIG (reference sequence). The CDR3 runs 14 residues. Trimming stripped 1 base from V and 2 bases from J, with 8 bases between. The table came from immunoSEQ multiplex PCR; TCRdb's copy has only in-frame clones and leaves some out. Of tens of thousands of clones listed, just under 95% are singletons. The sequence was obtained from a person between 30 and 69 years old in good health. Sequencing was carried out using naive CD4+ T cells from blood. Subset defined: CD45RO-negative CD62L-positive naive CD4 T cells. The chain links TRBV30 to TRBJ2-2; no firm D call. CDR3 in amino acids: CAWSGGGNTGELFF. DNA of the CDR3: TGTGCCTGGAGTGGCGGTGGAAACACCGGGGAGCTGTTTTTT.